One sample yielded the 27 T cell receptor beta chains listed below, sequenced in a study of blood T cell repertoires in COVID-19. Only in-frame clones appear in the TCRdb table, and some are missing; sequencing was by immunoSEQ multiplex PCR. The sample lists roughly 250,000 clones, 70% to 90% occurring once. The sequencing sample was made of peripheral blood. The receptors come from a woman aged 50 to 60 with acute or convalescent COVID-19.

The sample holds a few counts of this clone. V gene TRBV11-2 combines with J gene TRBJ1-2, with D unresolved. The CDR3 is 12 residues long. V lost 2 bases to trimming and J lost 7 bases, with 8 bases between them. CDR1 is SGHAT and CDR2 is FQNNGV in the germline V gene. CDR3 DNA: TGTGCCAGCAGCTTAACTATAACTGGCTACACCTTC. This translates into CASSLTITGYTF.

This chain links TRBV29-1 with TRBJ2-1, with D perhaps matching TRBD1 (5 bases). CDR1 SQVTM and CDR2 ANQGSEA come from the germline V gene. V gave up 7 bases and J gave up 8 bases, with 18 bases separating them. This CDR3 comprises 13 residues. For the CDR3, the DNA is TGCAGCGGCGCCGACCCCCAGGGTCATGAGCAGTTCTTC. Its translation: CSGADPQGHEQFF.

CDR3 region: CASSDLGRGGYNEQFF. The CDR3 DNA reads TGTGCCAGCAGTGACCTGGGCAGGGGTGGGTACAATGAGCAGTTCTTC. J is TRBJ2-1 and V is TRBV25-1, with D perhaps TRBD1 (6 bases). Trimming took off 3 bases at V and 4 bases at J, with 16 bases between the two ends. Germline CDR1 reads MGHDK; CDR2 reads SYGVNS. The CDR3 sequence is 16 residues long.

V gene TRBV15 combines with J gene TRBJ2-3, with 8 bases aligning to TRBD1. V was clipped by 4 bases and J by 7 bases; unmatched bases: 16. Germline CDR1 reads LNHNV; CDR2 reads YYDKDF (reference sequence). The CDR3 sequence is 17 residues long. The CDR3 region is CATSTPLDRGWVNTQYF. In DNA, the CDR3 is TGTGCCACCAGCACCCCCTTAGACAGGGGATGGGTAAATACGCAGTATTTT.

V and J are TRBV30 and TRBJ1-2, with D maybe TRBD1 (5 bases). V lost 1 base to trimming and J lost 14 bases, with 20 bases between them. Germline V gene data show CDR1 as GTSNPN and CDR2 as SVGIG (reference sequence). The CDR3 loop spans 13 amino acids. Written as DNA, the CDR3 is TGTGCCTGGAGTGGCGGGGGGGTTCCCCTTAAAACCTTC. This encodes CAWSGGGVPLKTF.

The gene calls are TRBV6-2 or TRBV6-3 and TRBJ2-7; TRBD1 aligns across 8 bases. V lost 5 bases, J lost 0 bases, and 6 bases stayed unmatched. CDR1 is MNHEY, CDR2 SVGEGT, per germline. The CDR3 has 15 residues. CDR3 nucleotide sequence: TGTGCCAGCAGTAGCCCCGGGACAGGCTCCTACGAGCAGTACTTC. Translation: CASSSPGTGSYEQYF.

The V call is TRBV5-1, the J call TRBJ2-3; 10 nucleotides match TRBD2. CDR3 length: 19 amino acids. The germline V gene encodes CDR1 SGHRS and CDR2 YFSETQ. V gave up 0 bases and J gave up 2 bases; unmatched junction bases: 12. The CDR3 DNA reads TGCGCCAGCAGCTTGGTGGGGATAGCGGGAGGCGGATACACAGATACGCAGTATTTT. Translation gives CASSLVGIAGGGYTDTQYF.

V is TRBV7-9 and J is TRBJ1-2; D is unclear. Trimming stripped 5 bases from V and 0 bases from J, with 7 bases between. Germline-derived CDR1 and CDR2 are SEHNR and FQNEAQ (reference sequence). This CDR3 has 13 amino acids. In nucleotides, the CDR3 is TGTGCCAGCAGCCGTGACACTAACTATGGCTACACCTTC. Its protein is CASSRDTNYGYTF.

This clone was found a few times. The CDR3 DNA sequence: TGTGCCAGCAGGGTAGGCCCGGGCTATGGCTACACCTTC. Protein: CASRVGPGYGYTF. The chain carries TRBV2 and TRBJ1-2; D uncertain. Germline loops: CDR1 SNHLY, CDR2 FYNNEI. The CDR3 extends over 13 amino acids. Trimming cost V 6 bases and J 4 bases, with 12 bases left between them. The whole variable domain, filled in from reference TRBV2 and TRBJ1-2, reads EPEVTQTPSHQVTQMGQEVILRCVPISNHLYFYWYRQILGQKVEFLVSFYNNEISEKSEIFDDQFSVERPDGSNFTLKIRSTKLEDSAMYFCASRVGPGYGYTFGSGTRLTVV.

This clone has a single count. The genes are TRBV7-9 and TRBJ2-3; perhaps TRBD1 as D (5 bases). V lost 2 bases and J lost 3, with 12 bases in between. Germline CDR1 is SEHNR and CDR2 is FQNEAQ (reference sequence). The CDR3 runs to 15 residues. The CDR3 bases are TGTGCCAGCAGCTTAATAGGGGTGGCGACAGATACGCAGTATTTT. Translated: CASSLIGVATDTQYF.

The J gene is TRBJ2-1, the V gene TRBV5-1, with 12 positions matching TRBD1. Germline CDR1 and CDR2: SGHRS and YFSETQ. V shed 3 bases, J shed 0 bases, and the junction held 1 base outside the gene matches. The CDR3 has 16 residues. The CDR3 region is CASSWGQGASYNEQFF. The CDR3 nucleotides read TGCGCCAGCAGCTGGGGACAGGGGGCCTCCTACAATGAGCAGTTCTTC. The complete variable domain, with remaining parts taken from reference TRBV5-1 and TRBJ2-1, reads KAGVTQTPRYLIKTRGQQVTLSCSPISGHRSVSWYQQTPGQGLQFLFEYFSETQRNKGNFPGRFSGRQFSNSRSEMNVSTLELGDSALYLCASSWGQGASYNEQFFGPGTRLTVL.

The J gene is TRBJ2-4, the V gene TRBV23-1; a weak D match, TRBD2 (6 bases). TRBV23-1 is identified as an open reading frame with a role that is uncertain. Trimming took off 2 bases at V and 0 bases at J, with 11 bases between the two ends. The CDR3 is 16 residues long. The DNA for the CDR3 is TGCGCCAGCAGTCAAAATCGGGGGATAGCCAAAAACATTCAGTACTTC. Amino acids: CASSQNRGIAKNIQYF.

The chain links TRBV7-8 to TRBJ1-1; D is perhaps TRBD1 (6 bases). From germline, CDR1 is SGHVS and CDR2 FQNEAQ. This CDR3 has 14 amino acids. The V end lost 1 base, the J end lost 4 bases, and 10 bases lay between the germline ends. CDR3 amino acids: CASSLVIGGTEAFF. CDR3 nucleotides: TGTGCCAGCAGCTTAGTGATAGGGGGCACTGAAGCTTTCTTT. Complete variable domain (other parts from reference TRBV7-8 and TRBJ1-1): GAGVSQSPRYKVAKRGQDVALRCDPISGHVSLFWYQQALGQGPEFLTYFQNEAQLDKSGLPSDRFFAERPEGSVSTLKIQRTQQEDSAVYLCASSLVIGGTEAFFGQGTRLTVV.

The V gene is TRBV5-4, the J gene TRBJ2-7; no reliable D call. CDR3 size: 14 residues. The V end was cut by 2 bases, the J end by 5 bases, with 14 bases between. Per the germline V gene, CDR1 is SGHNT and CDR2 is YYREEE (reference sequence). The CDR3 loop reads CASSFAGVAHEQYF. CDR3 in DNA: TGTGCCAGCAGCTTCGCTGGTGTGGCCCACGAGCAGTACTTC.

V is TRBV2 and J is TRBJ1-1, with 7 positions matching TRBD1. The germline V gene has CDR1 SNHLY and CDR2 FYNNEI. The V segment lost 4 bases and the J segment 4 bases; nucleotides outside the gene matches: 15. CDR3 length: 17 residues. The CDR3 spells CASSGAPEGRGATEAFF. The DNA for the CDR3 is TGTGCCAGCAGTGGGGCGCCAGAGGGCAGGGGGGCCACTGAAGCTTTCTTT.

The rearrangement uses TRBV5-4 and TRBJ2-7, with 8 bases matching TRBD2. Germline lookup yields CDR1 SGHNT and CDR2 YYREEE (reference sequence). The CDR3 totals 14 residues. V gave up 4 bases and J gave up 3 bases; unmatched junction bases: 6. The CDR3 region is CASSPQAGDYEQYF. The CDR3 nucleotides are TGTGCCAGCAGCCCACAAGCGGGAGACTACGAGCAGTACTTC.

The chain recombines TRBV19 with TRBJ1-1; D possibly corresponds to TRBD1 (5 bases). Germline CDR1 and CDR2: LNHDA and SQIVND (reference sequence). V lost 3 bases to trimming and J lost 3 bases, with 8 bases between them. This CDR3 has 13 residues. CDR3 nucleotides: TGTGCCAGTAGTATCTTAGGGGACACTGAAGCTTTCTTT. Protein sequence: CASSILGDTEAFF.

The DNA for the CDR3 is TGTGCCAGTAGTATATCGGGAGAAGAGACCCAGTACTTC. It codes for CASSISGEETQYF. The chain carries TRBV19 and TRBJ2-5, with D possibly matching TRBD2 (6 bases). Trimming left V 2 bases short and J 3 bases short, with 7 bases between. The CDR3 is 13 amino acids. Germline CDR1 is LNHDA and CDR2 is SQIVND (reference sequence).

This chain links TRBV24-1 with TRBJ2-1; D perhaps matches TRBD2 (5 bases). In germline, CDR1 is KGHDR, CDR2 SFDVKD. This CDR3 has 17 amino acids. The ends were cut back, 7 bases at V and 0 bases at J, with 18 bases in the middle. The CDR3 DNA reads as TGTGCCACCAGGTCGTCCGGGGAGAAGAGCTCCTACAATGAGCAGTTCTTC. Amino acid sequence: CATRSSGEKSSYNEQFF.

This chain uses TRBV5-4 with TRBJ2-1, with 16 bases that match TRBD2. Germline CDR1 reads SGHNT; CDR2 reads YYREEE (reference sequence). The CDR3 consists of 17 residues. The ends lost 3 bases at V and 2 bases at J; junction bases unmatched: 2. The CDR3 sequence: CASSSGTSGRAYNEQFF. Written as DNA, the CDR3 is TGTGCCAGCAGCTCCGGGACTAGCGGGAGGGCCTACAATGAGCAGTTCTTC.

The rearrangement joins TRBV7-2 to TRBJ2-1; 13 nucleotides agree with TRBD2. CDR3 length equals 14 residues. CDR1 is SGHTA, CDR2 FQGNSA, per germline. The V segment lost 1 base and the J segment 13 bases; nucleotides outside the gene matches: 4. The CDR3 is CASSLGRTSGRQFF. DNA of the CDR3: TGTGCCAGCAGCTTAGGCCGGACTAGCGGGAGACAGTTCTTC.

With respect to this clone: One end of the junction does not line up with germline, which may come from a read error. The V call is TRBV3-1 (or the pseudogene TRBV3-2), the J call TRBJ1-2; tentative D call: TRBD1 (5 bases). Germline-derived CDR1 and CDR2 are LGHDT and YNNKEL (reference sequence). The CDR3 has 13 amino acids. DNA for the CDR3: TGTGCCAGCAGACAAGACAGTCTCTATGGCTACACCTTC. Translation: CASRQDSLYGYTF.

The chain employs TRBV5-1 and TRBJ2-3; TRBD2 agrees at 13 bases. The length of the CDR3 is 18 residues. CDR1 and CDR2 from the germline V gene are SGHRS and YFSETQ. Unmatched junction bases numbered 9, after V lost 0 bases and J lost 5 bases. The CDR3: CASSLGDRTSGSGDTQYF. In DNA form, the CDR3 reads TGCGCCAGCAGCTTGGGGGACAGGACTAGCGGGAGTGGAGATACGCAGTATTTT. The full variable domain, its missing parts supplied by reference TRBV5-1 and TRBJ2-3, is KAGVTQTPRYLIKTRGQQVTLSCSPISGHRSVSWYQQTPGQGLQFLFEYFSETQRNKGNFPGRFSGRQFSNSRSEMNVSTLELGDSALYLCASSLGDRTSGSGDTQYFGPGTRLTVL.

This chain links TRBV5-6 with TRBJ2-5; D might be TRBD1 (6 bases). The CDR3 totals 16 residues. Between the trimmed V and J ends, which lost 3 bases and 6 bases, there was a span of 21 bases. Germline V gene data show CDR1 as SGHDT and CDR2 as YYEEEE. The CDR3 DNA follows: TGTGCCAGCAGCTCCGCCGGGACAAGGTCCGTGAAGACCCAGTACTTC. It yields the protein CASSSAGTRSVKTQYF.

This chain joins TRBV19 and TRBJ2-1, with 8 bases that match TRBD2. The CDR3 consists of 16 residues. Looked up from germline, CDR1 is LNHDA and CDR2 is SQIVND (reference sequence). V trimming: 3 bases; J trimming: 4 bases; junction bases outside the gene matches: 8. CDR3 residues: CASSMSGGGEYNEQFF. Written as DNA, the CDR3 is TGTGCCAGTAGTATGAGCGGGGGAGGAGAATACAATGAGCAGTTCTTC.

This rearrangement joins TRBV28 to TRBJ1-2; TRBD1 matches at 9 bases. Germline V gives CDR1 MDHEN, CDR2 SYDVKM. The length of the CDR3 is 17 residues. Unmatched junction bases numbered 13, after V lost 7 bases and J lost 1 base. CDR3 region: CASTIGQGTILNYGYTF. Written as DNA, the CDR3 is TGTGCCAGCACCATAGGACAGGGGACTATTCTTAACTATGGCTACACCTTC.

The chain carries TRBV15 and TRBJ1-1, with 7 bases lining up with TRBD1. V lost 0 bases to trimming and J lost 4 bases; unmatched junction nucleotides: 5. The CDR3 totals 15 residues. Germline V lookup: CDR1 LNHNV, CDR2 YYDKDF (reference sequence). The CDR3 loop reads CATSREQGLSTEAFF. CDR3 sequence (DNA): TGTGCCACCAGCAGAGAACAGGGGTTGAGCACTGAAGCTTTCTTT. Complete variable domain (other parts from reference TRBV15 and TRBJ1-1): DAMVIQNPRYQVTQFGKPVTLSCSQTLNHNVMYWYQQKSSQAPKLLFHYYDKDFNNEADTPDNFQSRRPNTSFCFLDIRSPGLGDTAMYLCATSREQGLSTEAFFGQGTRLTVV.